This T cell receptor beta chain was profiled in a study of OX40 agonist ivuxolimab in advanced cancers. Study information: Partial responses were achieved by three patients, one with hepatocellular carcinoma and two with cutaneous melanoma. Study observations and caveats: Low normalized T-cell clonal expansion was also seen in some nonresponders.

V shed 4 bases and J shed 0 bases, with 18 bases lying between them. Germline assignment: CDR1 MGHDK and CDR2 SYGVNS. This CDR3 is 17 amino acids long. On this clone itself: Its antigen is unidentified.

Profiled with immunoSEQ multiplex PCR; TCRdb holds only in-frame clones, not every one. Altogether tens of thousands of clones are present, 75% to 90% being singletons, with the ten largest covering just over 20%. Patients were ineligible given autoimmune disease history or systemic immunosuppression. Specimen: CD4+ or CD8+ T cells sorted from blood, collected in a trial of the OX40 agonist ivuxolimab. This TCR was recovered from an adult with an advanced solid tumor such as melanoma, head and neck, liver or kidney cancer. The rearrangement joins TRBV25-1 to TRBJ1-2; D may be TRBD1 (5 bases). The CDR3 protein is CASSGPPGRRANYGYTF. The CDR3, as DNA: TGTGCCAGCAGTGGCCCCCCAGGGAGACGGGCTAACTATGGCTACACCTTC.